The 4 T cell receptor beta chains presented below share a single source sample, sequenced in a study of blood T cell repertoires in COVID-19. Profiling relied on immunoSEQ multiplex PCR, and the TCRdb table lists in-frame clones only, not all of them. The top ten clones hold about 9.6% of a sample with about 130,000 clones, about 80% of them seen once. The sequencing input was peripheral blood. All receptors come from a man aged 35-49 years with active or convalescent COVID-19.

The chain carries TRBV7-6 and TRBJ2-5; 13 bases are a match to TRBD2. The germline gives CDR1 SGHVS, CDR2 FNYEAQ. J lost 5 bases, V lost 0 bases, and 9 bases had no gene match. The CDR3 length is 18 residues. The CDR3 reads CASSLARGTSGEQETQYF. CDR3 DNA sequence: TGTGCCAGCAGCTTAGCGCGAGGGACTAGCGGGGAACAGGAGACCCAGTACTTC.

This chain uses TRBV18 with TRBJ2-3, with TRBD1 as a possible D gene (6 bases). Germline V gene data show CDR1 as KGHSH and CDR2 as LQKENI. V was clipped by 1 base and J by 0 bases, with 8 bases between them. The CDR3 extends over 15 amino acids. CDR3 protein: CASSPLGQSTDTQYF. The DNA for the CDR3 is TGTGCCAGCTCACCACTAGGACAGAGCACAGATACGCAGTATTTT.

The rearrangement links TRBV24-1 to TRBJ2-4, with D perhaps matching TRBD1 (5 bases). The V end was cut by 2 bases, the J end by 0 bases, with 16 bases between. The germline gives CDR1 KGHDR, CDR2 SFDVKD. This CDR3 region has 18 residues. CDR3 region: CATSDYFKTDIAKNIQYF. The CDR3 region has the DNA TGTGCCACCAGTGATTATTTTAAGACAGACATAGCCAAAAACATTCAGTACTTC.

This rearrangement joins TRBV4-2 to TRBJ2-7; 13 bases are shared with TRBD2. Germline CDR1 is LGHNA and CDR2 is YNFKEQ. This CDR3 has 17 residues. V was pared by 5 bases and J by 2 bases, with 9 bases of the junction left unmatched. The CDR3 loop reads CASSYTSGGGTTYEQYF. The CDR3 DNA is TGTGCCAGCAGCTATACTAGCGGGGGGGGAACTACCTACGAGCAGTACTTC.